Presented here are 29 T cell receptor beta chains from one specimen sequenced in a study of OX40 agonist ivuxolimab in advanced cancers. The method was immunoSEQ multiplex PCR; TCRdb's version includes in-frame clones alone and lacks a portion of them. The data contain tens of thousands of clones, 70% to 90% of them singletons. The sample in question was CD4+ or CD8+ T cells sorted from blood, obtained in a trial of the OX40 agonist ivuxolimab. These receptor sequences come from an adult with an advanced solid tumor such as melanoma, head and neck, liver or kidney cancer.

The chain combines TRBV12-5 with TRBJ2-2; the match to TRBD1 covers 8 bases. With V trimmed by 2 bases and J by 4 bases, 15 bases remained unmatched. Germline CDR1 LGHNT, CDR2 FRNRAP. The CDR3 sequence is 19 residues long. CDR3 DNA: TGTGCTAGTGGTTTGTATGGACAGGGTGTCCTCGGTGGCACCGGGGAGCTGTTTTTT. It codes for CASGLYGQGVLGGTGELFF.

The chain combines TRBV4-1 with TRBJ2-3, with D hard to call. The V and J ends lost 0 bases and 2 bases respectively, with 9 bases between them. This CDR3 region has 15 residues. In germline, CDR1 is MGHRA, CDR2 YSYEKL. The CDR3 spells CASSQEFTPTDTQYF. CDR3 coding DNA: TGCGCCAGCAGCCAAGAGTTTACCCCCACAGATACGCAGTATTTT.

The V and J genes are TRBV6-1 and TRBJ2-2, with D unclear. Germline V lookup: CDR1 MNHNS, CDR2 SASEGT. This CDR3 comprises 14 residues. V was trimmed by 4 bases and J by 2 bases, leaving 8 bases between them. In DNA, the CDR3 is TGTGCCAGCAGTGCCTTCAGAAACACCGGGGAGCTGTTTTTT. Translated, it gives CASSAFRNTGELFF.

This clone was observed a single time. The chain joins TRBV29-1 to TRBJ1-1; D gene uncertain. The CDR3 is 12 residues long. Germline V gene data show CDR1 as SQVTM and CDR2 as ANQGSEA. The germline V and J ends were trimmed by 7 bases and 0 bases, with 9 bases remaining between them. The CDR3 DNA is TGCAGCGCTGGGGAGATGAACACTGAAGCTTTCTTT. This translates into CSAGEMNTEAFF.

The DNA of the CDR3 is TGTGCCAGCAGCTTAGCGGCGGGGTCCAGCACAGATACGCAGTATTTT. This encodes CASSLAAGSSTDTQYF. V is TRBV7-9 and J is TRBJ2-3; D perhaps matches TRBD2 (6 bases). Germline CDR1 is SEHNR and CDR2 is FQNEAQ (reference sequence). This CDR3 has 16 amino acids. V was trimmed by 0 bases and J by 0 bases, leaving 10 bases between them.

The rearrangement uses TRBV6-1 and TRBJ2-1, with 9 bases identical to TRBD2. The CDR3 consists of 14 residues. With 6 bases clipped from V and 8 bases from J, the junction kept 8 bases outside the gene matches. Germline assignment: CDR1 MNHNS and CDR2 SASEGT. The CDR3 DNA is TGTGCCAGCAGCCCCGCGGGGGGGCTGGATGAGCAGTTCTTC. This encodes CASSPAGGLDEQFF.

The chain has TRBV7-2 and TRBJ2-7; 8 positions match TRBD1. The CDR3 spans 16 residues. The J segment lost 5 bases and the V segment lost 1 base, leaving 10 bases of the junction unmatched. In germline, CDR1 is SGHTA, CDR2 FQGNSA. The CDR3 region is CASSLVGRGLINEQYF. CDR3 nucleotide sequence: TGTGCCAGCAGCTTAGTGGGCAGGGGGCTTATCAACGAGCAGTACTTC.

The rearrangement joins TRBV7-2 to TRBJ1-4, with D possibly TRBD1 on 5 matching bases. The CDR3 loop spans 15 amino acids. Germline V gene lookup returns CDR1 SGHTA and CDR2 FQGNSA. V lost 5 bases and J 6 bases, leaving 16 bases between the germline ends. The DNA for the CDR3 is TGTGCCAGCAGCCCGTCCGCAGGGACGGATGAAAAACTGTTTTTT. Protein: CASSPSAGTDEKLFF.

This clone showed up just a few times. CDR3 nucleotide sequence: TGTGCCAGCAGCTTGGGAGGGGATCAAGGTGCGCAGTATTTT. Its protein product is CASSLGGDQGAQYF. The chain employs TRBV13 and TRBJ2-3, with 7 nucleotides matching TRBD2. With V trimmed by 3 bases and J by 10 bases, 10 bases remained unmatched. There are 14 residues in the CDR3. CDR1 and CDR2 from the germline V gene are PRHDT and FYEKMQ (reference sequence).

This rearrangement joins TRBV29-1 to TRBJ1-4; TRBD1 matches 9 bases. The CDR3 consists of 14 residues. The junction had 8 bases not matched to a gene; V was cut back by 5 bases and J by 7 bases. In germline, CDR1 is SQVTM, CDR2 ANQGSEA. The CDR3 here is CSVSDRGSSEKLFF. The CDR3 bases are TGCAGCGTTTCCGACAGGGGGTCGAGTGAAAAACTGTTTTTT. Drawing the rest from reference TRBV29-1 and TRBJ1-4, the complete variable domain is SAVISQKPSRDICQRGTSLTIQCQVDSQVTMMFWYRQQPGQSLTLIATANQGSEATYESGFVIDKFPISRPNLTFSTLTVSNMSPEDSSIYLCSVSDRGSSEKLFFGSGTQLSVL.

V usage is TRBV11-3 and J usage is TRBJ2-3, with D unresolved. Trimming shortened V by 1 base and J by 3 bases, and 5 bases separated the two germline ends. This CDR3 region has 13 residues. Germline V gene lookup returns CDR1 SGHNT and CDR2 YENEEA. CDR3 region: CASSLGRTDTQYF. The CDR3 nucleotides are TGTGCCAGCAGCTTAGGGCGGACAGATACGCAGTATTTT.

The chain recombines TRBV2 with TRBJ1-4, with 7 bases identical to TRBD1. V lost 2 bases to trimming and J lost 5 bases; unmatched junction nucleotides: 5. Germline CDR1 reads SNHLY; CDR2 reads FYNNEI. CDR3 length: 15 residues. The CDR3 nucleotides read TGTGCCAGCAGTGAACAGGGGGGCGGCAATGAAAAACTGTTTTTT. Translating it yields CASSEQGGGNEKLFF.

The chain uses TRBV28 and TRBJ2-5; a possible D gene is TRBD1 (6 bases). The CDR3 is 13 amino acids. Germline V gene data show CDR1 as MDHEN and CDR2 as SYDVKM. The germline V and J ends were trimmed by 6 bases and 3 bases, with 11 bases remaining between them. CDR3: CASRSTGEETQYF. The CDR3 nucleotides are TGTGCCAGCAGATCGACAGGAGAAGAGACCCAGTACTTC.

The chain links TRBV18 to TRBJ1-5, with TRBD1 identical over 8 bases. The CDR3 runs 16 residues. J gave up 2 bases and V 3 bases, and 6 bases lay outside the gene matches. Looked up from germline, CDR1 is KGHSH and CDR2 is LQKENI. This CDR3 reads CASSPLYRGGNQPQHF. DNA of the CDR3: TGTGCCAGCTCACCCCTATACAGGGGGGGCAATCAGCCCCAGCATTTT.

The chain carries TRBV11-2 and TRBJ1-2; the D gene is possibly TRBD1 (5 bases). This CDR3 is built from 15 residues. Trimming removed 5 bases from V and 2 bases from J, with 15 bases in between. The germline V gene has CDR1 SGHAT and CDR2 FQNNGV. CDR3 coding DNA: TGTGCCAGCAGCCTACTGGGAGGGACCAACTATGGCTACACCTTC. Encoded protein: CASSLLGGTNYGYTF.

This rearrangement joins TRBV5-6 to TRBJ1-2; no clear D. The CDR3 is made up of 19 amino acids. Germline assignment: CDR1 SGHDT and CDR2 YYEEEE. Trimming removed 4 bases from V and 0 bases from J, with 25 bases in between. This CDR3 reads CASSPPPGLSGRANYGYTF. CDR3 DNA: TGTGCCAGCAGCCCACCGCCTGGACTCTCAGGTCGTGCTAACTATGGCTACACCTTC.

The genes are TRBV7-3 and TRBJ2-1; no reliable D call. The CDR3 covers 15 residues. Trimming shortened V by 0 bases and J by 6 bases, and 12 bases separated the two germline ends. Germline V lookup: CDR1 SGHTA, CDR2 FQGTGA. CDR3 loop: CASSLTFASPNEQFF. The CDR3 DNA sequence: TGTGCCAGCAGCTTAACGTTCGCCAGCCCCAATGAGCAGTTCTTC.

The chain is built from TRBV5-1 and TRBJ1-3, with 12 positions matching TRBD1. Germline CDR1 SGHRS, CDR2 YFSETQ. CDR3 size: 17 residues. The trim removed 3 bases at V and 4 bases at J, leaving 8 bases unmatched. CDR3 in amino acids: CASSSSGQGAGGNTIYF. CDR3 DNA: TGCGCCAGCAGCTCCTCGGGACAGGGGGCTGGAGGAAACACCATATATTTT.

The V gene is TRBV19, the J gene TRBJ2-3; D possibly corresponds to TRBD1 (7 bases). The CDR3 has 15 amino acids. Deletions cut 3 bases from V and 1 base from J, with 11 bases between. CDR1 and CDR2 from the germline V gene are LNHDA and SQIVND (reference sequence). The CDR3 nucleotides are TGTGCCAGTAGTATCGGAGGGACAGGCACAGATACGCAGTATTTT. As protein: CASSIGGTGTDTQYF. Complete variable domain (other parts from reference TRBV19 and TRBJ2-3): DGGITQSPKYLFRKEGQNVTLSCEQNLNHDAMYWYRQDPGQGLRLIYYSQIVNDFQKGDIAEGYSVSREKKESFPLTVTSAQKNPTAFYLCASSIGGTGTDTQYFGPGTRLTVL.

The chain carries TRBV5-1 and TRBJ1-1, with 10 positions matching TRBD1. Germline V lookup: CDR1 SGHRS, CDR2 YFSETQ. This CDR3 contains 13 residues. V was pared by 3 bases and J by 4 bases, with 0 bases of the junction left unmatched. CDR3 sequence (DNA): TGCGCCAGCAGCTGGACAGGGGGCACTGAAGCTTTCTTT. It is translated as CASSWTGGTEAFF.

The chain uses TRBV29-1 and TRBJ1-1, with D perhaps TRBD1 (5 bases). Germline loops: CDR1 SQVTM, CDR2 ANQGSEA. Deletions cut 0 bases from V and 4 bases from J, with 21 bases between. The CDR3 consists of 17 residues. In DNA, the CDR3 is TGCAGCGTTGAAGATGGCCGTTGTAGGGGACGGGGCACTGAAGCTTTCTTT. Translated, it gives CSVEDGRCRGRGTEAFF.

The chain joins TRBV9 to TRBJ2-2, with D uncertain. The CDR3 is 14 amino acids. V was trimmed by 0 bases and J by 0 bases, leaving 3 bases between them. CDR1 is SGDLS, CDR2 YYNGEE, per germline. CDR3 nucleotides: TGTGCCAGCAGCGTAGGTCCGAACACCGGGGAGCTGTTTTTT. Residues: CASSVGPNTGELFF.

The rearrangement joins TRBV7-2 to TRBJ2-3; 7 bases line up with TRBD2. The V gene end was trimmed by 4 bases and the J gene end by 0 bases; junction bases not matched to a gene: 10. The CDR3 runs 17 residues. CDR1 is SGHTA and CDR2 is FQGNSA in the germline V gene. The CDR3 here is CASSSPLGGESTDTQYF. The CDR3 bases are TGTGCCAGCAGCTCGCCCCTGGGGGGGGAAAGCACAGATACGCAGTATTTT.

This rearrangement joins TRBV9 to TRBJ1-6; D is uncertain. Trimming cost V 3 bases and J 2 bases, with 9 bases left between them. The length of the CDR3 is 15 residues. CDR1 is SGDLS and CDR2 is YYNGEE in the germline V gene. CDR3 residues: CASSGGAAYNSPLHF. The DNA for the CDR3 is TGTGCCAGCAGCGGCGGTGCGGCCTATAATTCACCCCTCCACTTT.

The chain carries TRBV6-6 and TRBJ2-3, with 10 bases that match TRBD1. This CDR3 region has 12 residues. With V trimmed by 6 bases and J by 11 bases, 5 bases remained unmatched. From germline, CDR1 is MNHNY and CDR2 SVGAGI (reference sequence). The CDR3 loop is CASRPRDRGQYF. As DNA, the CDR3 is TGTGCCAGCAGACCCCGGGACAGGGGGCAGTATTTT.

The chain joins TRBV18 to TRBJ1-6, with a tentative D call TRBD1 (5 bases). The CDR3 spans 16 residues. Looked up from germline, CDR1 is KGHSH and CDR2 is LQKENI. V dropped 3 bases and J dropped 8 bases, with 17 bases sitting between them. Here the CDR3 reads CASSPPGLKQDSPLHF. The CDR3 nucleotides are TGTGCCAGCTCACCTCCGGGGCTGAAACAGGATTCACCCCTCCACTTT.

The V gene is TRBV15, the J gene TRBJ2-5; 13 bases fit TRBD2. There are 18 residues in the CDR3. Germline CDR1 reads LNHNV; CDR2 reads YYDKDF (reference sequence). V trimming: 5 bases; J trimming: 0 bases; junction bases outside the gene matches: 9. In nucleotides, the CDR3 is TGTGCCACCAGCCCTCGGACTAGCGGGGGACTGTACCAAGAGACCCAGTACTTC. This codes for CATSPRTSGGLYQETQYF.

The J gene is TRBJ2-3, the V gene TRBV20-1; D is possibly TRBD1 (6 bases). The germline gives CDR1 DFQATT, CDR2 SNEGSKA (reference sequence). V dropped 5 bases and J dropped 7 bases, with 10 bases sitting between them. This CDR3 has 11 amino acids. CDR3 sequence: CSAPRGNTQYF. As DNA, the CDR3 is TGCAGTGCTCCCAGGGGAAATACGCAGTATTTT.

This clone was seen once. The CDR3 DNA reads as TGTGCCACAGGGCGGCTAGCGGGGGGGGAGACCCAGTACTTC. Translating gives CATGRLAGGETQYF. The rearrangement links TRBV2 to TRBJ2-5; 12 nucleotides align to TRBD2. CDR3 length: 14 amino acids. With V trimmed by 10 bases and J by 5 bases, 8 bases remained unmatched. The germline CDR1 and CDR2 sequences are SNHLY and FYNNEI.